Listed here are 12 T cell receptor beta chains from one sample, sequenced in a study of blood T cells in healthy people across ages. Through a sample-barcoded 5' primer and a J-beta primer mix, a second PCR was run for roughly 7 to 11 cycles. TCRdb analysed the 5' RACE reads with MiXCR anew, one entry per CDR3 protein. The sample yields approximately 690,000 distinct CDR3 sequences, about 54% seen once. Sequencing was carried out using blood. The receptor set was obtained from a man between 60 and 75 years old in good health.

Here the CDR3 reads CSATTLAGGPRETQYF. The CDR3 nucleotides read TGCAGTGCTACTACCTTAGCGGGGGGGCCCCGGGAGACCCAGTACTTC. V gene TRBV20-1 combines with J gene TRBJ2-5; 11 nucleotides line up with TRBD2. This CDR3 comprises 16 residues. Germline lookup yields CDR1 DFQATT and CDR2 SNEGSKA (reference sequence). V lost 4 bases and J lost 5; bases outside the gene matches: 12.

This chain connects TRBV5-1 to TRBJ2-3, with TRBD2 matching over 16 bases. Germline CDR1 is SGHRS and CDR2 is YFSETQ. The J segment lost 2 bases and the V segment lost 0 bases, leaving 6 bases of the junction unmatched. The CDR3 runs 19 residues. CDR3 residues: CASSLVAGTSGGVTDTQYF. The CDR3 DNA reads as TGCGCCAGCAGCTTGGTCGCGGGGACTAGCGGGGGGGTCACAGATACGCAGTATTTT. Full variable domain (missing parts from reference TRBV5-1 and TRBJ2-3): KAGVTQTPRYLIKTRGQQVTLSCSPISGHRSVSWYQQTPGQGLQFLFEYFSETQRNKGNFPGRFSGRQFSNSRSEMNVSTLELGDSALYLCASSLVAGTSGGVTDTQYFGPGTRLTVL.

CDR3: CASSLGQRSEKLFF. The CDR3 DNA follows: TGCGCCAGCAGCTTGGGACAGCGGAGTGAAAAACTGTTTTTT. The chain joins TRBV5-1 to TRBJ1-4, with D tentatively TRBD1 (5 bases). Germline loops: CDR1 SGHRS, CDR2 YFSETQ. The ends were cut back, 0 bases at V and 7 bases at J, with 10 bases in the middle. This CDR3 region has 14 residues.

The chain employs TRBV7-2 and TRBJ1-2, with TRBD1 matching 9 bases. CDR1 and CDR2 from the germline V gene are SGHTA and FQGNSA. This CDR3 spans 16 amino acids. Trimming at V came to 4 bases and at J to 1 base, leaving 7 bases not matched to a gene. DNA for the CDR3: TGTGCCAGCAGCTCTAACAGGGGGCCCATTAACTATGGCTACACCTTC. Protein product: CASSSNRGPINYGYTF.

The chain couples TRBV11-1 to TRBJ2-2; D may correspond to TRBD1 or TRBD2 (5 bases each). The CDR3 is 17 amino acids. In germline, CDR1 is SGHAT, CDR2 FQDESV (reference sequence). V gave up 1 base and J gave up 4 bases, with 16 bases separating them. CDR3 sequence (DNA): TGTGCCAGCAGCTTAGGGGGACCTCTACCACCCACCGGGGAGCTGTTTTTT. Its protein is CASSLGGPLPPTGELFF. Supplemented by reference TRBV11-1 and TRBJ2-2, the full variable domain reads EAEVAQSPRYKITEKSQAVAFWCDPISGHATLYWYRQILGQGPELLVQFQDESVVDDSQLPKDRFSAERLKGVDSTLKIQPAELGDSAMYLCASSLGGPLPPTGELFFGEGSRLTVL.

This chain links TRBV5-1 with TRBJ1-4, with D possibly TRBD1 on 6 matching bases. Trimming cost V 2 bases and J 1 base, with 9 bases left between them. Germline V CDR1 and CDR2: SGHRS, YFSETQ. The CDR3 spans 15 residues. This chain's CDR3 is CASSFRGGTNEKLFF. CDR3 DNA sequence: TGCGCCAGCAGCTTTCGAGGGGGAACTAATGAAAAACTGTTTTTT.

The chain uses TRBV5-5 and TRBJ2-2; possible D gene TRBD1, 6 bases. Trimming shortened V by 8 bases and J by 0 bases, and 11 bases separated the two germline ends. Germline V gene data show CDR1 as SGHKS and CDR2 as YYEKEE (reference sequence). CDR3 length equals 14 residues. CDR3 sequence: CASTDRPNTGELFF. CDR3 DNA sequence: TGTGCCAGTACAGACAGGCCGAACACCGGGGAGCTGTTTTTT.

This clonotype has a handful of counts. The CDR3 DNA is TGTGCCATCAGTGATAGTAGCGGGGGTGGTGTCAATGAGCAGTTCTTC. It yields the protein CAISDSSGGGVNEQFF. J is TRBJ2-1 and V is TRBV10-3; 9 nucleotides line up with TRBD2. Per the germline V gene, CDR1 is ENHRY and CDR2 is SYGVKD. The CDR3 spans 16 residues. J lost 6 bases, V lost 3 bases, and 9 bases had no gene match.

The chain links TRBV10-3 to TRBJ1-2; 10 nucleotides line up with TRBD1. J was trimmed by 6 bases and V by 0 bases; bases with no gene match: 7. The germline gives CDR1 ENHRY, CDR2 SYGVKD. This CDR3 comprises 16 residues. The CDR3 sequence: CAISESRQGAFDGYTF. DNA of the CDR3: TGTGCCATCAGTGAGTCGAGACAGGGGGCTTTTGATGGCTACACCTTC.

The chain has TRBV15 and TRBJ1-4; 7 bases match TRBD1. J was trimmed by 5 bases and V by 2 bases; bases with no gene match: 14. Germline-derived CDR1 and CDR2 are LNHNV and YYDKDF (reference sequence). The CDR3 runs 18 residues. The CDR3 is CATSRLPRPGQQNEKLFF. The CDR3 DNA sequence: TGTGCCACCAGCAGACTCCCCCGACCGGGACAGCAAAATGAAAAACTGTTTTTT.

This clonotype was detected only once. Given a much more abundant clone one base away, this may be a read error. V usage is TRBV11-2 and J usage is TRBJ2-5, with D unresolved. The germline V gene has CDR1 SGHAT and CDR2 FQNNGV. The CDR3 extends over 13 amino acids. The CDR3 bases are TGTGCCAGCAGCTTTCCTTACCAAGAGACCCTGTACTTC. This gives the protein CASSFPYQETLYF.

The V gene is TRBV29-1, the J gene TRBJ2-5, with D possibly TRBD2 on 7 matching bases. There are 15 residues in the CDR3. Trimming took 3 bases from V and 5 from J, leaving 19 bases between them. Germline CDR1 is SQVTM and CDR2 is ANQGSEA. The CDR3 spells CSVDAVRGGGETQYF. The CDR3 region has the DNA TGCAGCGTTGATGCAGTTAGGGGGGGCGGTGAGACCCAGTACTTC.